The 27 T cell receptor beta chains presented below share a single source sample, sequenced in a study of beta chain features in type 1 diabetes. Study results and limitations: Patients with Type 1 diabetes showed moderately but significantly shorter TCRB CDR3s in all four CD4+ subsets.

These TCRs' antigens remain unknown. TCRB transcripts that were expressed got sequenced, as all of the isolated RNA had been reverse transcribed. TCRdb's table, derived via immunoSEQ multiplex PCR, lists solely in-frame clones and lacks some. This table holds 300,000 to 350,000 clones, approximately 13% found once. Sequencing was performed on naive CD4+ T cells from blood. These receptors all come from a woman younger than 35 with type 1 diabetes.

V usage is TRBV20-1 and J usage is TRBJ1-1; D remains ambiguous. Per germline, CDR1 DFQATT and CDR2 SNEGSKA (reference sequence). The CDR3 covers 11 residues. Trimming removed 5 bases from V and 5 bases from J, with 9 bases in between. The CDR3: CSAGIQTEAFF. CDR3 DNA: TGCAGTGCTGGTATACAGACTGAAGCTTTCTTT.

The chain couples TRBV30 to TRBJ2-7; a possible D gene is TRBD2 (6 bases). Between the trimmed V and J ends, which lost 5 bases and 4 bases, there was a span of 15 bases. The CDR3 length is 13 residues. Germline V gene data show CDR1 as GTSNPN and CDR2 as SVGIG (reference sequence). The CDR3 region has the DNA TGTGCCTGGGTCCAGTTTGGAGGGTACGAGCAGTACTTC. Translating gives CAWVQFGGYEQYF.

CDR3 in DNA: TGCGCCAGCAGCCAAGGAGGGGCGGGAGAAAAACTGTTTTTT. It yields the protein CASSQGGAGEKLFF. V gene TRBV4-1 combines with J gene TRBJ1-4, with TRBD1 as a possible D gene (5 bases). V was shortened by 1 base and J by 8 bases, with 11 bases between the two germline ends. Germline V gene lookup returns CDR1 MGHRA and CDR2 YSYEKL. The length of the CDR3 is 14 residues.

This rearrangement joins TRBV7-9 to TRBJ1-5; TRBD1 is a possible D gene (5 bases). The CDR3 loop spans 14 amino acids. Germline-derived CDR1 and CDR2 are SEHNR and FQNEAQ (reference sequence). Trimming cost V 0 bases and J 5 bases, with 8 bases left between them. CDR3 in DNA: TGTGCCAGCAGCTTAGCGGGGGGTCATCAGCCCCAGCATTTT. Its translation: CASSLAGGHQPQHF.

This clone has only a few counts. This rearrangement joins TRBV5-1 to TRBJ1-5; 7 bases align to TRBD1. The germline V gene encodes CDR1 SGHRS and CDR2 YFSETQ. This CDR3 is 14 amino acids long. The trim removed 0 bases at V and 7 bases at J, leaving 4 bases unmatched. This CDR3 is CASSLEGAKQPQHF. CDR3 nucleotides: TGCGCCAGCAGCTTGGAGGGGGCGAAGCAGCCCCAGCATTTT. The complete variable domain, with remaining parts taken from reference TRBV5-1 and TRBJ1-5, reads KAGVTQTPRYLIKTRGQQVTLSCSPISGHRSVSWYQQTPGQGLQFLFEYFSETQRNKGNFPGRFSGRQFSNSRSEMNVSTLELGDSALYLCASSLEGAKQPQHFGDGTRLSIL.

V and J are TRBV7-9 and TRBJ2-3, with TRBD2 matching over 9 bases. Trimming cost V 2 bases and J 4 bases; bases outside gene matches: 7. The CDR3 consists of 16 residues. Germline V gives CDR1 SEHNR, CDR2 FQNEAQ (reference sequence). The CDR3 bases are TGTGCCAGCAGCTTAAAAGCGGGAGGCCCCCCAGATACGCAGTATTTT. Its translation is CASSLKAGGPPDTQYF.

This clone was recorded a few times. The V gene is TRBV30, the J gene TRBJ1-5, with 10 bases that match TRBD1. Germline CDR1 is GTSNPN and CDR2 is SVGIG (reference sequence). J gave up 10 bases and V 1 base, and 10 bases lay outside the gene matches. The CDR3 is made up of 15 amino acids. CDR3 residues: CAWSELGQGVGPQHF. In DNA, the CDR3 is TGTGCCTGGAGTGAACTCGGACAGGGGGTAGGACCCCAGCATTTT.

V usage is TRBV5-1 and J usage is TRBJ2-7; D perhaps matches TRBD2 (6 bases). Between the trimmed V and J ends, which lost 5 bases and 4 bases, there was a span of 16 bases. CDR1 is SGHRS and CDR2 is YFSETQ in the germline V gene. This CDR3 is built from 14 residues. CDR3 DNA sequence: TGCGCCAGCAGGGGCACGGGAGACGGTTACGAGCAGTACTTC. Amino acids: CASRGTGDGYEQYF.

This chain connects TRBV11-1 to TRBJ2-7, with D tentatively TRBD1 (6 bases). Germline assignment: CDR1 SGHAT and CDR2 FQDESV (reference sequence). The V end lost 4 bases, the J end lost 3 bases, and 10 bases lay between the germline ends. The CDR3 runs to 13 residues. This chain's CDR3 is CASSSRGNYEQYF. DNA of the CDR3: TGTGCCAGCAGCTCAAGGGGGAACTACGAGCAGTACTTC.

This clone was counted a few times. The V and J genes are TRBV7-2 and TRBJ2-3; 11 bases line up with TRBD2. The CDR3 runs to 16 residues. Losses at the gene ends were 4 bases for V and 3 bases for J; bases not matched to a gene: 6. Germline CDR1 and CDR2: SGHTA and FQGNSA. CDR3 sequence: CASSSLAGGGTDTQYF. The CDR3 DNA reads TGTGCCAGCAGCTCCCTAGCGGGAGGTGGAACAGATACGCAGTATTTT. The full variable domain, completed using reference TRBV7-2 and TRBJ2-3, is GAGVSQSPSNKVTEKGKDVELRCDPISGHTALYWYRQSLGQGLEFLIYFQGNSAPDKSGLPSDRFSAERTGGSVSTLTIQRTQQEDSAVYLCASSSLAGGGTDTQYFGPGTRLTVL.

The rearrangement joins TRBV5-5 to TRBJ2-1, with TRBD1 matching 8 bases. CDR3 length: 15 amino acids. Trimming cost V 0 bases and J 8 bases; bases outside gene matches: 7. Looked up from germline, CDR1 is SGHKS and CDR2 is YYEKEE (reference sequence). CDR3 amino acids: CASSLVDRAWHEQFF. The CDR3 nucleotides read TGTGCCAGCAGCTTGGTGGACAGGGCATGGCATGAGCAGTTCTTC.

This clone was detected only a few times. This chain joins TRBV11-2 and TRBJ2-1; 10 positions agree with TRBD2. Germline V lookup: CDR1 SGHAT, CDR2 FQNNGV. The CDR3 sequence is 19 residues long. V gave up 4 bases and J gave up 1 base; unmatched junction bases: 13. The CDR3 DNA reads TGTGCCAGCAGCTCCAAATTGGGGCTAGCGGGAGAGTCCTACAATGAGCAGTTCTTC. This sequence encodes CASSSKLGLAGESYNEQFF.

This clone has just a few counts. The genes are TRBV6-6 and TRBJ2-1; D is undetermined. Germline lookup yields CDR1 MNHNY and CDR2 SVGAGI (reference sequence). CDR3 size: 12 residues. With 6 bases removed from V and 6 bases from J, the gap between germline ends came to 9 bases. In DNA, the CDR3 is TGTGCCAGCAGCTATCTAGGCAATGAGCAGTTCTTC. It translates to CASSYLGNEQFF.

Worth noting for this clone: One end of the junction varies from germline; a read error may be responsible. This chain's CDR3 is CASSQWGGPVF. CDR3 nucleotide sequence: TGTGCCAGCAGTCAATGGGGGGGCCCGGTCTTC. The chain carries TRBV28 and TRBJ2-7; the D gene is possibly TRBD2 (7 bases). The germline V gene has CDR1 MDHEN and CDR2 SYDVKM. CDR3 length equals 11 residues.

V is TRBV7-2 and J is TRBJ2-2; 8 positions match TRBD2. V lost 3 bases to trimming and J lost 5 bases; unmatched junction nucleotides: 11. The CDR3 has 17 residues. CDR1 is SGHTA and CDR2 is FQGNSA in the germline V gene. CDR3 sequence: CASSLRRAGGDTGELFF. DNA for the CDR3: TGTGCCAGCAGCTTGAGACGGGCGGGAGGAGATACCGGGGAGCTGTTTTTT.

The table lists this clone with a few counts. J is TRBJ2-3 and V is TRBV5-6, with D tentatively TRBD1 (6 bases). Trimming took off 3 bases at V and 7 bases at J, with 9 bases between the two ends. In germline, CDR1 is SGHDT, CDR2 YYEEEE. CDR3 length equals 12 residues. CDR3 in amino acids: CASSSQGHTQYF. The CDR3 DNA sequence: TGTGCCAGCAGCTCACAGGGTCATACGCAGTATTTT.

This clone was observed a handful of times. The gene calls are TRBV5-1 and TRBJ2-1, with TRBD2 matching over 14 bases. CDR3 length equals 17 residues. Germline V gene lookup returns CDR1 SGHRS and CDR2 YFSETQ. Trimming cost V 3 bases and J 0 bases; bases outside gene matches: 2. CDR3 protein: CASSSGTSGSSYNEQFF. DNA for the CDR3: TGCGCCAGCAGCTCTGGGACTAGCGGGAGCTCCTACAATGAGCAGTTCTTC.

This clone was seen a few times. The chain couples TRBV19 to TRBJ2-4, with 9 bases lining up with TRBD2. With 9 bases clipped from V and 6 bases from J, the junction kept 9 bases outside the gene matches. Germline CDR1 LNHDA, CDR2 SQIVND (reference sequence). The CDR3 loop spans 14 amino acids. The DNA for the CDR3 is TGTGCCAGCACCCGTGGACTAGCGTCAAACATTCAGTACTTC. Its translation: CASTRGLASNIQYF.

The CDR3 loop is CASSPVTSTDTQYF. The CDR3 DNA reads TGTGCCAGCTCACCGGTGACATCGACAGATACGCAGTATTTT. This chain uses TRBV18 with TRBJ2-3; D is undetermined. The germline V gene encodes CDR1 KGHSH and CDR2 LQKENI. The CDR3 has 14 amino acids. V lost 3 bases, J lost 3 bases, and 10 bases lay in between.

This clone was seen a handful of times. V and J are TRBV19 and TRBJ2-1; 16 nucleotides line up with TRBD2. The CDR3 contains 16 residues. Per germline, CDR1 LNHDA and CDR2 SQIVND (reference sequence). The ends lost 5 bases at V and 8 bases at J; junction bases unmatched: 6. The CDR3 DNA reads TGTGCCAGTAGTTTCACCGGGACTAGCGGGAGGGATGAGCAGTTCTTC. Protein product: CASSFTGTSGRDEQFF.

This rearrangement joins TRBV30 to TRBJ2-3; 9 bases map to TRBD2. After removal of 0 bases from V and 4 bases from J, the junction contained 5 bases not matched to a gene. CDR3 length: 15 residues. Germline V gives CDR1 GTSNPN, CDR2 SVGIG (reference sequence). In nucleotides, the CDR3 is TGTGCCTGGAGTGTAGGGCTAGCGGGACCAGATACGCAGTATTTT. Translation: CAWSVGLAGPDTQYF.

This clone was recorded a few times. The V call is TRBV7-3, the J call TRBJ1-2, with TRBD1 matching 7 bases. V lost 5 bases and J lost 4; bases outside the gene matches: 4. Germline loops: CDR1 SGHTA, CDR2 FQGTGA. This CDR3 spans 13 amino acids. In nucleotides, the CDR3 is TGTGCCAGCAGCCCGACAGGGACCTATGGCTACACCTTC. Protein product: CASSPTGTYGYTF.

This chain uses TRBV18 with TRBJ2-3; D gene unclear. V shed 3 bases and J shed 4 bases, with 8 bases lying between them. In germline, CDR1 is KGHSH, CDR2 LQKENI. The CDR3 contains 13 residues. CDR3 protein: CASSPVQADTQYF. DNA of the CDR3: TGTGCCAGCTCACCCGTCCAGGCAGATACGCAGTATTTT.

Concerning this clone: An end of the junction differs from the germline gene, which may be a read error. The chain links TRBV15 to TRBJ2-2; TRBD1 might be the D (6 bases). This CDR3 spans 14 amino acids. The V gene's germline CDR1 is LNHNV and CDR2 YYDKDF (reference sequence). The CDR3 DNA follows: TGTGCCACCAGCAGAGCCGTACGGACAGCGCGCCCCCTTTTT. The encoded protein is CATSRAVRTARPLF.

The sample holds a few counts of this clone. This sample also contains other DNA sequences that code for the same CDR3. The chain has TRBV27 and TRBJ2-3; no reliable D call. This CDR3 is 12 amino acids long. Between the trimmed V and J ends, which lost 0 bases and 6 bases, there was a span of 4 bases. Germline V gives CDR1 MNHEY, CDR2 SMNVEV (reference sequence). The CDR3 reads CASSLSGDTQYF. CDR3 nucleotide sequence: TGTGCCAGCAGTTTATCCGGGGATACGCAGTATTTT.

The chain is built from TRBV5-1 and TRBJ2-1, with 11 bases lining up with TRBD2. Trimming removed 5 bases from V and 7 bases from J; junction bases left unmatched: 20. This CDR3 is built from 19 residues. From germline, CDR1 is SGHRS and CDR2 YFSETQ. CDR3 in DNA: TGCGCCAGCAGTTCCTACAGAGGACTAGCGGGCCCTTCAGGGAATGAGCAGTTCTTC. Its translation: CASSSYRGLAGPSGNEQFF.

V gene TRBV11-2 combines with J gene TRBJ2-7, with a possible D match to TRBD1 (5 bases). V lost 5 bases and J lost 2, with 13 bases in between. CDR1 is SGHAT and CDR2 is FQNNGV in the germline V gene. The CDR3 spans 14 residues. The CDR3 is CASSDGLGPYEQYV. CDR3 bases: TGTGCCAGCAGCGACGGCCTGGGGCCCTACGAGCAGTACGTC.